Shown below are 3 T cell receptor beta chains from a single sample sequenced in a study of blood T cells in healthy people across ages (dated by TCRdb to the mid-2010s). The library was produced with 5' RACE. The data were produced on an Illumina HiSeq 2500. A second about 7 to 12 cycle PCR used a sample-barcoded 5' primer and a J-beta primer mix. TCRdb applied fastp at Q25 and MiXCR to the public reads, then kept only in-frame beta chains. Identical CDR3 proteins give one entry, which carries the most common genes and DNA. Counted in this sample were some 1.7 million distinct CDR3 sequences; 28% of them appeared once. Roughly 8% of the sample rests with the top ten. The source material was blood. The receptors were sampled from a woman aged 25 to 39 in good health.

The chain links TRBV12-3 or TRBV12-4 to TRBJ2-2, with unresolved D. Trimming pared 7 bases from V and 7 bases from J, leaving 7 bases between. The length of the CDR3 is 11 residues. This CDR3 reads CASTLNGELFF. The DNA for the CDR3 is TGTGCCAGCACCCTCAACGGGGAGCTGTTTTTT.

This clonotype was seen only a few times. The genes are TRBV5-6 and TRBJ2-1; D is possibly TRBD1 (5 bases). Germline CDR1 reads SGHDT; CDR2 reads YYEEEE. This CDR3 has 17 residues. The V gene lost 0 bases and the J gene lost 8 bases, with 21 bases spanning the gap. The CDR3 is CASSLVLGLPPPDEQFF. Here the CDR3 DNA reads TGTGCCAGCAGCTTGGTATTGGGGCTTCCCCCTCCGGATGAGCAGTTCTTC.

The V gene is TRBV6-2 or TRBV6-3, the J gene TRBJ2-7, with 8 bases aligning to TRBD2. Germline assignment: CDR1 MNHEY and CDR2 SVGEGT. The CDR3 totals 16 residues. V trimming: 6 bases; J trimming: 2 bases; junction bases outside the gene matches: 12. The CDR3 is CASSSLGSGKTYEQYF. The DNA of the CDR3 is TGTGCCAGCAGCTCCCTAGGTAGCGGGAAGACCTACGAGCAGTACTTC.